This T cell receptor (beta chain) was recovered during a study of spatial heterogeneity in lung cancer. TCRdb analysed the 5' RACE reads with MiXCR anew, one entry per CDR3 protein. The data contain about 4,000 distinct CDR3 sequences, about 5.5% of them singletons. Sample time point: sample taken at primary tumor resection. Sequencing covered unsorted whole RNA taken from tumor, nontumor lung or frozen PBMC. General study findings and limits: Mutation tallies in tumors tracked expanded intratumoral alpha and beta TCR counts.

This CDR3 region has 15 residues. The V and J ends lost 5 bases and 1 base respectively, with 12 bases between them. Germline values: CDR1 MNHEY, CDR2 SVGAGI. This clonotype occurred a few times. Its antigen is still unknown. The origin of this receptor is a male donor with early-stage non-small cell lung cancer. Sequencing used lung tumor tissue, obtained at surgery. This rearrangement joins TRBV6-5 to TRBJ1-5; D is possibly TRBD1 (5 bases). CDR3 in amino acids: CASSRQKGSNQPQHF. CDR3 nucleotide sequence: TGTGCCAGCAGTCGACAGAAGGGAAGCAATCAGCCCCAGCATTTT.